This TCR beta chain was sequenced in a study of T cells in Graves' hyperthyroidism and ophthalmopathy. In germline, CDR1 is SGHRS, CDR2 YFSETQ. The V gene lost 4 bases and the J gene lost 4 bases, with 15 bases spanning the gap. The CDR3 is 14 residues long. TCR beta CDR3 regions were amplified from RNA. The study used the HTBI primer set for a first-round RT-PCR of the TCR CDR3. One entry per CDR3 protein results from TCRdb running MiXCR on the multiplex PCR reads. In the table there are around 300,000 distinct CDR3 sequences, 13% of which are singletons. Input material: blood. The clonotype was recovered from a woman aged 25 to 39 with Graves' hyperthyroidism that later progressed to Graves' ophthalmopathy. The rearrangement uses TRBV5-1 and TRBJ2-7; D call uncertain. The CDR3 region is CASSPVALNYEQYF. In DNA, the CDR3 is TGCGCCAGCAGCCCGGTGGCCCTAAATTACGAGCAGTACTTC.